The present entry profiles one T cell receptor (beta chain) with its context. Its binding antigen is unknown. Base qualities are not recorded, but no much larger clone differs from it by a single base. This entry belongs to a study of cytomegalovirus exposure and HLA in healthy donors (TCRdb year 2017). For the study in its entirety: According to an earlier analysis of a few hundred of the donors, about 179 million T cells yielded 117 million unique TCR beta sequences and 250 to 350 Gb of sequence data. Roughly 290 gigabases of sequencing data and tens of millions of unique TCR sequences made up an early release that covered some 640 HLA-typed donors. The study profiled the T cell repertoires of under 850 subjects by immunosequencing and related them to cytomegalovirus serostatus. Among over 350 genotyped donors of the cohort, an average of approximately 250,000 unique TCR beta nucleotide sequences were sequenced per donor, around 18% of them non-productive. Donor age, sex, ethnicity and CMV serostatus were compiled alongside the repertoire data. The number of donors typed differed by locus, with roughly 620-640 for A, B, C, DRB1 and DQB1, over 500 for DQA1, approximately 570 for DPA1, and 400 to 490 for DPB1. The genetic ancestry cluster associated with self-reported Caucasian donors included 81% of the 398 genotyped donors. To predict cytomegalovirus infection status, the study combined high-throughput TCR immunosequencing, statistical association of individual TCRs with disease status, and machine learning. The study aimed to test whether cataloging public T cell receptors could reveal signatures of past pathogen exposure. Along with the roughly 670-subject first cohort, a separate validation cohort of over a hundred different subjects was used. A later genetic analysis used genome-wide SNP genotypes for about 60% of the 666 donors, treating that subset as a discovery cohort. HLA typing included class I and class II loci at four-digit resolution. In a later analysis, previously published TCR beta repertoires from about 670 donors were re-analyzed and high-resolution HLA genotyping was added so that TCR occurrence patterns could be studied. Because of strong linkage in the cohort, roughly 5 DR-DQ haplotypes were treated as single units for association and clustering. An earlier analysis of more than 450 of the donors used high-throughput TCR beta sequencing to judge whether each TCR beta V gene segment behaved as functional or pseudogenic. All discovery cohort repertoires had been generated on a single sequencing platform. Rather than using new phenotypic data, the later analysis identified candidate immune exposures from TCR beta sequences and from how often those sequences occurred across donors.

The library was obtained by the immunoSEQ multiplex PCR assay. The multiplex PCR relied on a mix of 60 forward primers for TCR Vbeta segments and 13 reverse primers for TCR Jbeta segments. The CDR3 region of rearranged TCR beta genes was amplified from genomic DNA with a multiplex PCR assay. The Illumina HiSeq System was used to sequence the amplified TCR beta libraries as 87-base-pair reads. On the study's bioinformatics: A later analysis tallied tens of millions of unique TCR beta chains across the 650 to 750 repertoires, and roughly 11 million of those chains were shared by two or more donors. A nearest-neighbor algorithm error-corrected the raw reads and collapsed the reads into unique sequences, merging closely related sequences to remove PCR and sequencing errors. To assign V, D and J gene segments, CDR3 sequences were aligned to IMGT reference sequences. For a sequence to be retained, a match of at least six nucleotides to both a V gene segment and a J gene segment was required. Rearrangements were classified as productive when the CDR3 lacked stop codons and remained in frame with V and J, and all other rearrangements were classified as non-productive. CDR3 was defined by IMGT convention, running from the second conserved V-encoded cysteine to the conserved J-encoded phenylalanine. Sequences without an unambiguous match to a single V gene segment were excluded from the earlier analysis of 500 to 700 of the donors. In an earlier analysis of roughly 600 of the donors, a V segment was called functional when productive rearrangements were above 56.7%, and segregating when the standard deviation between donors exceeded 5%. A statistical classification framework was built for diagnosing cytomegalovirus status from the catalog of TCR beta chain sequences. V and J gene assignment, in a later analysis, came from comparing TCR nucleotide sequences with IMGT/GENE-DB human TR gene sequences. In a later analysis, CDR3 sequences and most-parsimonious VDJ recombination scenarios were assigned using the TCRdist pipeline. In a later analysis, every TCR beta chain was defined by the combination of its CDR3 amino acid sequence and its V-gene family, and reads without a unique V-gene family were dropped. As a way to deal with suspected cross-contamination and a sequencing artifact, a later analysis dropped 450 to 600 nucleotide sequences that were highly shared and had low generation probability. For each public chain, a later analysis derived a clonal expansion index from normalized ranks of inferred template counts within each repertoire. Generation probabilities in a later analysis came from a VDJ recombination model fitted to out-of-frame rearrangements, and those results were checked against IGoR. In a later analysis, hypergeometric tests were used to score TCR-TCR, TCR-HLA and TCR-CMV co-occurrence, with a repertoire-size bias correction applied to TCR pairs. A later analysis estimated false discovery rates by permuting HLA or CMV assignments 20 times. In a later analysis, co-occurring TCRs were grouped with DBSCAN, and TCRdist sequence similarity was added when clustering was performed within HLA-allele-positive subsets. Repertoires with fewer than 30,000 or more than 120,000 public chains, plus five repertoires with anomalous nucleotide sharing, were excluded from co-occurrence clustering. What TCRdb holds here is the immuneACCESS table cut down to in-frame rearrangements. Part of the clones is not present; checked against another copy, under half of the missing clones reflect an unresolved V gene, and the others are unexplained. V, J and clone size derive from that table, while D and trimming were established from the DNA sequence. The sample table shows about 140,000 clones, and approximately 72% are seen once. The top ten constitute 5.5% to 7% of the sample.

The cohort consisted of more than 650 healthy bone marrow donors. All cohort members were sampled while nominally healthy, although unrecorded immune exposures were likely present. The donor tested CMV seronegative and was one of the 352 seronegative cohort members. A peripheral blood sample was provided by each donor, and peripheral blood mononuclear cells were used for TCR beta sequencing. The Qiagen DNeasy Blood Extraction Kit was used to extract genomic DNA from the blood cell samples. The research as a whole found: Correlated functional status among segregating V segments might be attributable to linkage disequilibrium, but an unknown experimental factor could not be ruled out. An earlier analysis of approximately 590 of the donors showed that most TCR beta V segments appeared in productive rearrangements either about 87% or about 30% of the time, which broadly matched IMGT annotations. The study gave a list of 150 to 200 TCR beta chains associated with cytomegalovirus. CMV serostatus was the only immune exposure information available for the cohort. According to a later analysis, parvovirus B19, influenza, CMV and Epstein-Barr virus appeared linked to several top co-occurrence clusters. The 87-base-pair reads could not distinguish some IMGT-functional V segments, including TRBV6-2 and TRBV6-3, so those segments were excluded. Because HLA typing was unavailable for some donors at each locus, only the typed subset was used in association tests. Across donors, most TCR sequences were observed very rarely, whereas some public TCRs were present in many individuals. Over 15 rarely observed V segments, including chromosome 9 orphons, were excluded from the earlier analysis of approximately 600 of the donors because counts were too low. Most CMV-associated TCR beta chains appeared to be HLA-restricted in a later analysis, and the HLA associations seemed to be driven largely by CMV exposure. When HLA alleles, especially DR and DQ, strongly co-occurred, TCR associations were difficult to assign to individual alleles. Compared with the approximately 670-donor mean, donors in an Asian-associated ancestry cluster had fewer N-insertions in productive TCRs, according to a later genetic analysis. In both the original and validation cohorts, the classifier was reported to diagnose cytomegalovirus status with high specificity and sensitivity. It was suggested by the authors that the approach could potentially be generalized to other disease states and immunological phenotypes. The presence/absence analyses assumed that sequencing depth was roughly uniform across donors, and that assumption may not be true. This cohort had only TCR beta chains sequenced, and the lack of alpha or paired-chain data limited which features could be detected. Specific HLA alleles were associated with roughly 17,000 TCR beta sequences at a false discovery rate of 0.05 in a later analysis. V-gene and J-gene trimming of TCR beta chains was associated with a missense DCLRE1C variant in a later genetic analysis, and the association was replicated in an independent cohort. Compared with equally common non-associated chains, HLA-associated TCR beta chains in a later analysis were more clonally expanded and had lower generation probabilities. A further reported finding was that TCR beta sequences accurately predicted the HLA-A and HLA-B alleles for most subjects in the first cohort. A group of highly shared sequence variants was considered likely to be a technical artifact of the sequencing pipeline. Three of the identified cytomegalovirus-associated TCR beta chains were confirmed in vitro to be specific for cytomegalovirus antigens. According to a later analysis, TCR association rates differed among HLA loci, with DRB1 alleles showing the most associated TCRs and HLA-C alleles showing the fewest.

The germline V gene yields MNHNS for CDR1 and SASEGT for CDR2. Compared with germline, V lacks 7 bases and J lacks 1 base; bases without a gene match: 5. Spanning cysteine to phenylalanine, the CDR3 consists of 15 amino acids. Of all the DNA, just the CDR3 is kept, 45 bases in frame from base 1. Recombination linked TRBV6-1 to TRBJ2-3; TRBD2 matches 10 bases in the middle. The specimen sequenced was PBMCs. This TCR derives from a woman aged 55-70 years in good health and CMV-seronegative. The DNA sequence reads TGTGCCAGCACTTCTCTAGCGGGGGGCACAGATACGCAGTATTTT. Its protein reads: CASTSLAGGTDTQYF.